The entry that follows covers one TCR beta chain sequence. Antigen specificity is unknown. The TCR beta cDNA libraries contained unique molecular identifiers. In TCRdb, the PCR reads were re-called with MiXCR into one record per CDR3 protein. The sample lists about 540,000 distinct CDR3 sequences; around a third were seen once. The data are from a study of post-analysis software for immune sequencing data. The V gene lost 0 bases and the J gene lost 0 bases, with 12 bases spanning the gap. Germline V CDR1 and CDR2: SGHDT, YYEEEE. The CDR3 covers 16 residues. Broader study findings: TRBV5-6, TRBV5-1 and TRBV20-1 were among about 5 TRBV segments more frequent in patients than controls.

The origin of this receptor is a girl aged 2-17 years with multiple sclerosis. The chain employs TRBV5-6 and TRBJ1-1; tentative D call: TRBD1 (5 bases). The sequencing input was blood. CDR3 region: CASSLETAQLNTEAFF. The CDR3 coding sequence is TGTGCCAGCAGCTTGGAGACAGCCCAGTTGAACACTGAAGCTTTCTTT.